Sequencing of this TCR beta chain was carried out in a study of immune evolution from preneoplasia to lung adenocarcinoma. This CDR3 contains 15 residues. The V and J ends lost 6 bases and 4 bases, in that order; junction bases with no gene match: 5. The germline gives CDR1 MDHEN, CDR2 SYDVKM. Produced via immunoSEQ multiplex PCR; TCRdb's table is partial and in-frame only. The data hold around 2,500 clones, with about 84% observed a single time. The specimen was FFPE lung adenocarcinoma in situ tissue. This sequence was found in a person aged 70 to 79 with lung adenocarcinoma. The chain uses TRBV28 and TRBJ2-4; TRBD1 aligns across 11 bases. DNA for the CDR3: TGTGCCAGCAGGTCCGGGACAGGGGGAAAAAACATTCAGTACTTC. Amino acids: CASRSGTGGKNIQYF.